This T cell receptor (beta chain) was recovered during a study of early T cells in non-severe SARS-CoV-2 infection (dated by TCRdb to about 2021). Concerning the study at large: Because TCR sequencing was done on bulk RNA from unsorted whole blood, the alpha and beta chains could not be paired.

From the cysteine through the phenylalanine, the CDR3 covers 14 amino acids. Left in the record is the CDR3 DNA by itself, 42 bases read in frame from the first base. Via the germline V gene (reference sequence), CDR1 is SEHNR and CDR2 FQNEAQ. V was cut back by 5 bases and J by 6 bases, leaving a gap of 14 bases between them. To prepare the library, 5' RACE was applied. The instrument given in TCRdb is NextSeq 500. Unique molecular identifiers were attached to individual cDNA molecules in the TCR library protocol so that sequencing error and PCR bias could be corrected. Both TCR alpha and beta chains were sequenced, and tight co-correlation was observed between alpha and beta sequence abundances in each sample. In the paper's pipeline: Decombinator V4 was used to annotate the V gene, J gene and CDR3 of the TCR sequences. Expanded TCRs were defined as changing significantly between any two time points under a Poisson model with p below 0.0001. TCR abundances were normalised to the total number of TCRs sequenced in each sample and reported as counts per million. TRAV1-2 paired with TRAJ12, TRAJ20 or TRAJ33 defined MAIT TCRs, while TRAV10 paired with TRAJ18 defined iNKT TCRs. A search of VDJdb, accessed on 1 November 2021, was run for TCRs annotated to CMV, EBV and SARS-CoV-2, with TCRs annotated for multiple antigens excluded. Using fastp at Q25 and MiXCR, TCRdb reprocessed the public reads and kept productive beta chains. Every entry covers one CDR3 protein and lists the most common genes and DNA from its rows. These V and J calls are TCRdb output, not the study's own analysis. In this sample the table shows approximately 35,000 distinct CDR3 sequences, approximately 5.3% of which occur a single time. The ten largest make up 10% to 15% of the sample.

A case-control design nested within a healthcare worker cohort in London, UK, was used, with weekly nasopharyngeal swab PCR tests and blood sampling performed. Healthcare workers were recruited between 23 and 31 March 2020, during the week of the UK lockdown, and were followed weekly for up to roughly 15 weeks. The paper's findings and limits, for the study overall: VDJdb matching was skewed toward anti-spike CD8 responses and likely underestimated virus-specific expansions, missing private and CD4 specificities.

This clonotype has just a few counts. The antigen this receptor binds is unknown. Within one base of it there is no much larger clone, and no base qualities were kept. The sequence came from an adult who was a healthcare worker with PCR-confirmed SARS-CoV-2 infection or an uninfected control (not recorded which). Sequencing was done on a sample of whole blood. The chain employs TRBV7-9 and TRBJ2-1; too little of a D gene remains to name it. The CDR3 region: CASSPRLGLNEQFF. The base sequence is TGTGCCAGCAGCCCCCGATTAGGCCTCAATGAGCAGTTCTTC.